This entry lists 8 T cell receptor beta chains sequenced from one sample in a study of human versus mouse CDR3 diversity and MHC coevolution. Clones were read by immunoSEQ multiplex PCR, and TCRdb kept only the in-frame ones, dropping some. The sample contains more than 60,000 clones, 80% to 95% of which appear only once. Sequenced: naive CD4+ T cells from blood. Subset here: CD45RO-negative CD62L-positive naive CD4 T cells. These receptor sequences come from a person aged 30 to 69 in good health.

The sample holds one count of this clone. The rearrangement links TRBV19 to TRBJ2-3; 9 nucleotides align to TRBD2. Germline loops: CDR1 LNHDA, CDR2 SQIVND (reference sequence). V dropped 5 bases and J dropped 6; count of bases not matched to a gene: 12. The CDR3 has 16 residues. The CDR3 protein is CASSSLLAGSGDTQYF. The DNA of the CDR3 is TGTGCCAGTAGTTCTCTCCTAGCGGGATCTGGGGATACGCAGTATTTT.

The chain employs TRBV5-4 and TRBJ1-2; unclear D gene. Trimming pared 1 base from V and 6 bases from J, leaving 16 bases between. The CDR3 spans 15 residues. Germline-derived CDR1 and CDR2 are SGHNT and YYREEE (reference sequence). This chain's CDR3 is CASSLSQRDPDGYTF. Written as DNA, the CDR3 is TGTGCCAGCAGCTTGTCCCAGAGGGATCCTGATGGCTACACCTTC.

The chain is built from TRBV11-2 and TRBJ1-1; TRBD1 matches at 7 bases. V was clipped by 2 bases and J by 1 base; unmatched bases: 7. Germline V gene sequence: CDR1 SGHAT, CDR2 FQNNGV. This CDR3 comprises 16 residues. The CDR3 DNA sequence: TGTGCCAGCAGCTTAATTGGGAAGGGGGCGAACACTGAAGCTTTCTTT. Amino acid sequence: CASSLIGKGANTEAFF.

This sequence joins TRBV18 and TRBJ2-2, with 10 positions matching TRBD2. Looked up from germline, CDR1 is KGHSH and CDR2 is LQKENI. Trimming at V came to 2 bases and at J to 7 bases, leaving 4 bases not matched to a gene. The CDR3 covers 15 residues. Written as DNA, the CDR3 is TGTGCCAGCTCACCAGTGGGACTAGCGATCGGGGAGCTGTTTTTT. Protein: CASSPVGLAIGELFF.

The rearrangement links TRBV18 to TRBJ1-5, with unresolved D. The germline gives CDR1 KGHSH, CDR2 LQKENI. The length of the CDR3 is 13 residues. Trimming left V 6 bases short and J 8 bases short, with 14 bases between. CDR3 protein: CASSAERVEPQHF. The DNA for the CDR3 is TGTGCCAGCTCGGCGGAGCGGGTTGAGCCCCAGCATTTT.

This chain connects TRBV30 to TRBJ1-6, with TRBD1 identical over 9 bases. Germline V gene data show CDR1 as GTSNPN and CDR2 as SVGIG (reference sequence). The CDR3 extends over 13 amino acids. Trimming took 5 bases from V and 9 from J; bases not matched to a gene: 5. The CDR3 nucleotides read TGTGCCTGGGGACAGGGGATGAGTTCACCCCTCCACTTT. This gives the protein CAWGQGMSSPLHF.

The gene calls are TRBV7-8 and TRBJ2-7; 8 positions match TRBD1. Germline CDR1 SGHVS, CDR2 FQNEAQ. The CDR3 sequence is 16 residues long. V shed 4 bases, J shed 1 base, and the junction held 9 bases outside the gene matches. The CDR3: CASSSRTGQGSYEQYF. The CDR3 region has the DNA TGTGCCAGCAGCTCCCGGACAGGGCAAGGGTCCTACGAGCAGTACTTC. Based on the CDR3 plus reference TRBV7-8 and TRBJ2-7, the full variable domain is GAGVSQSPRYKVAKRGQDVALRCDPISGHVSLFWYQQALGQGPEFLTYFQNEAQLDKSGLPSDRFFAERPEGSVSTLKIQRTQQEDSAVYLCASSSRTGQGSYEQYFGPGTRLTVT.

The chain's CDR3 is CASGETYEQYF. Here the CDR3 DNA reads TGTGCCAGCGGGGAGACCTACGAGCAGTACTTC. This chain joins TRBV6-5 and TRBJ2-7; D is perhaps TRBD2 (5 bases). Germline values: CDR1 MNHEY, CDR2 SVGAGI. Trimming shortened V by 8 bases and J by 2 bases, and 7 bases separated the two germline ends. CDR3 length equals 11 residues.